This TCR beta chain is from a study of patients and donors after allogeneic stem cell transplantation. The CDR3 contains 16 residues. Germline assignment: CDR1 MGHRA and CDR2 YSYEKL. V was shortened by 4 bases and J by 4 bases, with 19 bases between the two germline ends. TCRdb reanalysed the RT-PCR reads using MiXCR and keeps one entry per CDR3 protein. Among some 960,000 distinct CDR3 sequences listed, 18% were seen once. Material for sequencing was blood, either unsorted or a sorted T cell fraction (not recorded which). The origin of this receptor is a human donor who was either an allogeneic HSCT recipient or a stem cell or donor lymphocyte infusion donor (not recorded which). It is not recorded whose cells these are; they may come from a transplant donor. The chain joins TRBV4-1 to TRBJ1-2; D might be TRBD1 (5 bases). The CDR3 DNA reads TGCGCCAGCAGCCCCGAAGGCGGGGGTATCACCTATGGCTACACCTTC. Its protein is CASSPEGGGITYGYTF.